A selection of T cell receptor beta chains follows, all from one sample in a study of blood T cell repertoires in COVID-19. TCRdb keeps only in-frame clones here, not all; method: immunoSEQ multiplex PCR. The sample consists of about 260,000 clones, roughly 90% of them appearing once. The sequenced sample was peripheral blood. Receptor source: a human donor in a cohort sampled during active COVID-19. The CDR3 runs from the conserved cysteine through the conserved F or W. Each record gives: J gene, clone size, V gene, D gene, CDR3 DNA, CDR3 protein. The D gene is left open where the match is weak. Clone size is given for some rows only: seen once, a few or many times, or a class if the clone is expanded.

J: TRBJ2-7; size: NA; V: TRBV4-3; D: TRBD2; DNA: TGCGCCAGCAGCCAAGGAGCGGGGCCCTACGAGCAGTACTTC; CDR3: CASSQGAGPYEQYF
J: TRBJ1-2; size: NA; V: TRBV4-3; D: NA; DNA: TGCGCCAGCAGCCTCCTCCGGGACACCTATGGCTACACCTTC; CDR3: CASSLLRDTYGYTF
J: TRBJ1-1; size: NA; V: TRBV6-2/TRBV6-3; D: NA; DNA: TGTGCCAGCAGTTACTCGATGGGACTCGAAGCTTTCTTT; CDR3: CASSYSMGLEAFF
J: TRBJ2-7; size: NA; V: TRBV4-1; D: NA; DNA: TGCGCCAGCAGCCAGGCATCAGGGTTGAATTCCTACGAGCAGTACTTC; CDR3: CASSQASGLNSYEQYF
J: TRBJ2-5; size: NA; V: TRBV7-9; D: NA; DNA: TGTGCCAGCACCGTGTCTTCGGGAGACCAAGAGACCCAGTACTTC; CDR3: CASTVSSGDQETQYF
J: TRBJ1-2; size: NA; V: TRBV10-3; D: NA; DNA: TGTGCCATCAGTCCGGCAGGGGATGACTATGGCTACACCTTC; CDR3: CAISPAGDDYGYTF
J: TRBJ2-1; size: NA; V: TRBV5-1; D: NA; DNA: TGCGCCAGCAGCTTGGAGCGGACCACCTACAATGAGCAGTTCTTC; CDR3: CASSLERTTYNEQFF
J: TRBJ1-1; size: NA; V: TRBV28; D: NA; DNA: TGTGCCAGCAGCTCGTTTGTGGGAGCTGGTCTGATCGTCTTT; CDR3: CASSSFVGAGLIVF
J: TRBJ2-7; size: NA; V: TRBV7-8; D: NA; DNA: TGTGCCAGCAGCTCGACTCCGGGCAGGGGGACTCTTTACGAGCAGTACTTC; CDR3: CASSSTPGRGTLYEQYF
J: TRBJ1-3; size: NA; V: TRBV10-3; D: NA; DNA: TGTGCCATCCAGGGTCACTCTGGAAACACCATATATTTT; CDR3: CAIQGHSGNTIYF
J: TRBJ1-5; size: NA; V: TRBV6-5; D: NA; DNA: TGTGCCAGCACACCCCGAGGGGGGGGGCAGCCCCAGCATTTT; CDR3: CASTPRGGGQPQHF
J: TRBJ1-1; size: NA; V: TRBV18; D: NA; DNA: TGTGCCAGCTCATGGGGCGTACGAAACACTGAAGCTTTCTTT; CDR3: CASSWGVRNTEAFF
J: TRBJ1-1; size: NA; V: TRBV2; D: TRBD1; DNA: TGTGCCAGCGCGCTCAACCCGGGACAGGGCAGGACGAACACTGAAGCTTTCTTT; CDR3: CASALNPGQGRTNTEAFF
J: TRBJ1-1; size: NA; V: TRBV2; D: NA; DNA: TGTGCCAGCAAGATGGGTCCGGGTGAAGCTTTCTTT; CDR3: CASKMGPGEAFF
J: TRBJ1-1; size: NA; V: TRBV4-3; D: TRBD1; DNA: TGCGCCAGCAGCCTCTGGGGACAGGGGGGCACTGAAGCTTTCTTT; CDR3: CASSLWGQGGTEAFF
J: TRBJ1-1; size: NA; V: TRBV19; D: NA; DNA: TGTGCCAGTAGTATTGTCGGGGGAAGGTGGACTGAAGCTTTCTTT; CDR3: CASSIVGGRWTEAFF
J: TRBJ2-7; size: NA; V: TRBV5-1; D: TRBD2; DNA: TGCGCCAGCAGCTTGGGACAGGGACTAGCCGACAGATACTACGAGCAGTACTTC; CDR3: CASSLGQGLADRYYEQYF
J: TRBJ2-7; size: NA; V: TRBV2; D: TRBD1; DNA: TGTGCCAGCAGTGAGCGGACAGGCGTTTACGAGCAGTACTTC; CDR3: CASSERTGVYEQYF
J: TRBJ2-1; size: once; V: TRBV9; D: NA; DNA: TGTGCCAGCAGCGTGGGGGGACTTAACAATGAGCAGTTCTTC; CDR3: CASSVGGLNNEQFF
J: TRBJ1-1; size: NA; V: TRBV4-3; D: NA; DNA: TGCGCCAGCAGCCAAGAAACAGGAGAAGCTGAAGCTTTCTTT; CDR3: CASSQETGEAEAFF
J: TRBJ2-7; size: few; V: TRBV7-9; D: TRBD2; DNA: TGTGCCAGCAGCTCGGGGACTAGTGCCCCGGGGGAGCAGTACTTC; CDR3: CASSSGTSAPGEQYF
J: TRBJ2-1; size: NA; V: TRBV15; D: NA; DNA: TGTGCCACCCGGCCGAGCGCTCTTCGAATTTACAATGAGCAGTTCTTC; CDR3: CATRPSALRIYNEQFF
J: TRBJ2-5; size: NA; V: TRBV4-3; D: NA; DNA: TGCGCCAGCAGCCATCCTCCGGGACAAGAACAAGAGACCCAGTACTTC; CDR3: CASSHPPGQEQETQYF
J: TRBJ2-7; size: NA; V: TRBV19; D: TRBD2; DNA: TGTGCCAGCGGGGGGGGCCGCGCCTACGAGCAGTACTTC; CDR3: CASGGGRAYEQYF
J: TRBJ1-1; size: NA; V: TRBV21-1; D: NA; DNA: TGTGCCAGCAGCAAAGAAGATGACAGGGGGCTTAGTACTGAAGCTTTCTTT; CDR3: CASSKEDDRGLSTEAFF
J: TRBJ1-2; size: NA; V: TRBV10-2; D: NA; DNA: TGCGCCAGCCGCGGGGCCGAGAACTATGGCTACACCTTC; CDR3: CASRGAENYGYTF
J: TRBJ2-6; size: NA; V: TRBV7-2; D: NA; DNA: TGTGCCAGCAGCTATCGGCCGTGGGGCAGTCTGTCTGGGGCCAACGTCCTGACTTTC; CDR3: CASSYRPWGSLSGANVLTF
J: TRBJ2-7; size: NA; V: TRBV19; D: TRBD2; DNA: TGTGCCAGTAGTATACTAGCGGGAGGAGGAAACGTGGACGAGCAGTACTTC; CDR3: CASSILAGGGNVDEQYF
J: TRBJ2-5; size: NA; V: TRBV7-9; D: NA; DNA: TGTGCCAGCGTATCGGGGGTCAAGACCCAGTACTTC; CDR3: CASVSGVKTQYF
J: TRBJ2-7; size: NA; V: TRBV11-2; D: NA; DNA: TGTGCCAGCAGCCTACGGGGGGCCCCTAGCACAGTCTACGAGCAGTACTTC; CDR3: CASSLRGAPSTVYEQYF
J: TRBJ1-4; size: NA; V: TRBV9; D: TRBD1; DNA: TGTGCCAGCAGCGTGTTCCCGGGACAGTTAGCTGAAAAACTGTTTTTT; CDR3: CASSVFPGQLAEKLFF
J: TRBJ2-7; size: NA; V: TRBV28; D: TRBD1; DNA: TGTGCCAGCAGTTTGGGACAGACCTCCTACGAGCAGTACTTC; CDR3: CASSLGQTSYEQYF
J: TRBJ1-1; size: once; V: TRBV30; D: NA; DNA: TGTGCCTGGAGGCAGGGAAACACTGAAGCTTTCTTT; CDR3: CAWRQGNTEAFF
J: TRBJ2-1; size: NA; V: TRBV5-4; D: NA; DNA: TGTGCCAGCAGCTTTTCGGGGTCCAATGAGCAGTTCTTC; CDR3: CASSFSGSNEQFF
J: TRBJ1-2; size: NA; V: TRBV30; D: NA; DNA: TGTGCCTGGAGTAGGGCAGGGAAAGGCTACACCTTC; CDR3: CAWSRAGKGYTF
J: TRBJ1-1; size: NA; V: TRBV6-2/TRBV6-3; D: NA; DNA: TGTGCCAGCAGCCTACTCAGGGAGGGAGCTGAAGCTTTCTTT; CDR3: CASSLLREGAEAFF
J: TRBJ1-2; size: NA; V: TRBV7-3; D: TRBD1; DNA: TGTGCCAGCAGCTTCACCGGGACAGCCTATGGCTACACCTTC; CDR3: CASSFTGTAYGYTF
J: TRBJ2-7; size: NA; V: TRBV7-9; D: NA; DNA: TGTGCCAGCAGCTTAGATATTGTACAGGGAATCGAGCAGTACTTC; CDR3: CASSLDIVQGIEQYF
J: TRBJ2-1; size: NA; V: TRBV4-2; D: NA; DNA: TGTGCCAGCAGCCAAGAGTACAGCGGAGGGTTAGATGAGCAGTTCTTC; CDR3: CASSQEYSGGLDEQFF
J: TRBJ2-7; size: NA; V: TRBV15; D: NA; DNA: TGTGCCACCAGCAGAGAAGGGGGCTACGAGCAGTACTTC; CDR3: CATSREGGYEQYF
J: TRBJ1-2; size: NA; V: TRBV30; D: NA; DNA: TGTGCCTGGAGCAGGACAGCGTTTGGCTACACCTTC; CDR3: CAWSRTAFGYTF
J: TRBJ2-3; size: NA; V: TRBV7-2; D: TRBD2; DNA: TGTGCCAGCAGCCGCCAGGCTTCTGGAGCGGGAGCAGATACGCAGTATTTT; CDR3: CASSRQASGAGADTQYF
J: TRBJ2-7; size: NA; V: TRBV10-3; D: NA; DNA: TGTGCCATCAGTGAACGGGTGCTGTACTCCTACGAGCAGTACTTC; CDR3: CAISERVLYSYEQYF
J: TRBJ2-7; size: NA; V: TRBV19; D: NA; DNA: TGTGCCAGTAGTGTGGACCGCGAGGGCGAGCAGTACTTC; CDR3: CASSVDREGEQYF
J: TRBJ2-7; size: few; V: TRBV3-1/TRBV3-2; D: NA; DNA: TGTGCCAGCAGCAACGGGGTGTACGAGCAGTACTTC; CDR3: CASSNGVYEQYF
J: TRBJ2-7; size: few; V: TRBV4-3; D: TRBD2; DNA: TGCGCCAGCAGCCAAGCGGTCGGGGGGGCCGACGAGCAGTACTTC; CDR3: CASSQAVGGADEQYF
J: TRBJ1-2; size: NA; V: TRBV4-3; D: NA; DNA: TGCGCCAGCAGTCACCCCCGGGACGCCGGGAGCGGACGCTACACCTTC; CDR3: CASSHPRDAGSGRYTF
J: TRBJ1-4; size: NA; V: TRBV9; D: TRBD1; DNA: TGTGCCAGCAGCGTAGCGGCCCAGGGGGCTGATGAAAAACTGTTTTTT; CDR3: CASSVAAQGADEKLFF
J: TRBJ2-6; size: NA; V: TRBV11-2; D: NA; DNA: TGTGCCAGCAGCTTGGGCTATGGGGCCAACGTCCTGACTTTC; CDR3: CASSLGYGANVLTF